This T cell receptor beta chain was captured by sequencing in a study of blood T cell repertoires in COVID-19. Method: immunoSEQ multiplex PCR; TCRdb's copy keeps in-frame clones and lacks some. Among a few hundred thousand clones listed, around 84% were seen once. Trimming cost V 3 bases and J 0 bases, with 12 bases left between them. Germline-derived CDR1 and CDR2 are KGHDR and SFDVKD. The CDR3 is 16 amino acids. Sequencing was carried out using peripheral blood. The gene calls are TRBV24-1 and TRBJ2-3; possibly TRBD1 for D (6 bases). This sequence was found in a woman aged 55-70 years who had recovered from COVID-19. The CDR3 spells CATSDPRTDSTDTQYF. CDR3 in DNA: TGTGCCACCAGTGATCCACGGACAGACAGCACAGATACGCAGTATTTT.